This T cell receptor beta chain was sequenced during a study of graft-versus-host responses after intestinal transplantation. Across the whole study: For around 3 years after anti-thymocyte globulin induction, all recipients took tacrolimus and steroids.

V lost 2 bases and J 5 bases, leaving 7 bases between the germline ends. Germline CDR1 and CDR2: SGHRS and YFSETQ. The CDR3 extends over 12 amino acids. With respect to this clone: The antigen is not known.

TCRdb keeps only in-frame clones here, not all; method: immunoSEQ multiplex PCR. The sample contains tens of thousands of clones, around 90% of which appear only once. Overall study findings and caveats: Early post-transplant HvG declines showed an association with peak circulating GvH clone levels.

The receptor's source is a human donor who was the organ donor for an intestinal transplant. Specimen: unstimulated CD4+ T cells sorted from spleen or lymph node cells, collected before transplant. The chain combines TRBV5-1 with TRBJ1-2; perhaps TRBD1 as D (6 bases). CDR3: CASSFGTYGYTF. The CDR3 nucleotides read TGCGCCAGCAGCTTCGGGACATATGGCTACACCTTC.